The 13 T cell receptor beta chains listed next were all sequenced from one sample in a study of blood T cell repertoires in COVID-19. Clones were sequenced by immunoSEQ multiplex PCR, and TCRdb holds only the in-frame ones, with some missing. Of fewer than 90,000 clones in the sample, roughly 86% were seen once. Sequenced sample: peripheral blood. The receptors shown here come from a man aged 50 or older with active or convalescent COVID-19.

The chain employs TRBV19 and TRBJ2-6; D ambiguous. This CDR3 contains 16 residues. Germline V gene data show CDR1 as LNHDA and CDR2 as SQIVND (reference sequence). V was shortened by 1 base and J by 1 base, with 8 bases between the two germline ends. CDR3 coding DNA: TGTGCCAGTAGTATAGGAGAGTGGTCTGGGGCCAACGTCCTGACTTTC. It is translated as CASSIGEWSGANVLTF. The full variable domain, rest sourced from reference TRBV19 and TRBJ2-6, is DGGITQSPKYLFRKEGQNVTLSCEQNLNHDAMYWYRQDPGQGLRLIYYSQIVNDFQKGDIAEGYSVSREKKESFPLTVTSAQKNPTAFYLCASSIGEWSGANVLTFGAGSRLTVL.

This chain joins TRBV5-4 and TRBJ2-1, with 10 bases fitting TRBD1. Germline loops: CDR1 SGHNT, CDR2 YYREEE (reference sequence). With V trimmed by 5 bases and J by 7 bases, 3 bases remained unmatched. This CDR3 spans 13 amino acids. The CDR3 is CASSTDRGNEQFF. In DNA, the CDR3 is TGTGCCAGCAGTACGGACAGGGGGAATGAGCAGTTCTTC.

This chain uses TRBV30 with TRBJ2-3; 11 nucleotides agree with TRBD2. This CDR3 contains 16 residues. Trimming cost V 0 bases and J 7 bases; bases outside gene matches: 9. Germline V gene sequence: CDR1 GTSNPN, CDR2 SVGIG (reference sequence). CDR3 bases: TGTGCCTGGAGTGTACTTATAGCGGGGGGGCGAAATACGCAGTATTTT. Encoded protein: CAWSVLIAGGRNTQYF. The full variable domain, its missing parts supplied by reference TRBV30 and TRBJ2-3, is SQTIHQWPATLVQPVGSPLSLECTVEGTSNPNLYWYRQAAGRGLQLLFYSVGIGQISSEVPQNLSASRPQDRQFILSSKKLLLSDSGFYLCAWSVLIAGGRNTQYFGPGTRLTVL.

This chain joins TRBV28 and TRBJ1-6, with 7 bases that match TRBD1. V shed 6 bases and J 7 bases; nucleotides not matched to a gene: 9. Germline V CDR1 and CDR2: MDHEN, SYDVKM. CDR3 length equals 15 residues. The CDR3 coding sequence is TGTGCCAGCAGACACTCGAGGGGGCGGAATTCACCCCTCCACTTT. Translation: CASRHSRGRNSPLHF. Filled out from reference TRBV28 and TRBJ1-6, the complete variable domain reads DVKVTQSSRYLVKRTGEKVFLECVQDMDHENMFWYRQDPGLGLRLIYFSYDVKMKEKGDIPEGYSVSREKKERFSLILESASTNQTSMYLCASRHSRGRNSPLHFGNGTRLTVT.

The chain is built from TRBV6-5 and TRBJ2-7; D may be TRBD1 (6 bases). The CDR3 is 13 residues long. Germline V lookup: CDR1 MNHEY, CDR2 SVGAGI. Trimming took 6 bases from V and 4 from J, leaving 13 bases between them. CDR3 in amino acids: CASSRGQEYEQYF. The CDR3, as DNA: TGTGCCAGCAGCCGGGGACAAGAATACGAGCAGTACTTC.

In DNA form, the CDR3 reads TGTGCCAGCAGAGGGGGCGGCAATGAGCAGTTCTTC. It specifies CASRGGGNEQFF. The chain joins TRBV2 to TRBJ2-1; 7 bases agree with TRBD1. The CDR3 contains 12 residues. Germline-derived CDR1 and CDR2 are SNHLY and FYNNEI. The V and J ends lost 6 bases and 6 bases, in that order; junction bases with no gene match: 2.

This sequence joins TRBV28 and TRBJ1-2; D possibly corresponds to TRBD1 (5 bases). The CDR3 spans 14 residues. V gave up 5 bases and J gave up 6 bases, with 16 bases separating them. The germline gives CDR1 MDHEN, CDR2 SYDVKM. The CDR3 coding sequence is TGTGCCAGCAGTACTCAGGGTCGGTTAGATGGCTACACCTTC. Translation: CASSTQGRLDGYTF.

The CDR3 reads CASTVGGNTEAFF. DNA for the CDR3: TGTGCCAGCACGGTGGGGGGGAACACTGAAGCTTTCTTT. This chain uses TRBV28 with TRBJ1-1, with a tentative D call TRBD1 (5 bases). This CDR3 is built from 13 residues. The germline V and J ends were trimmed by 7 bases and 1 base, with 10 bases remaining between them. Germline-derived CDR1 and CDR2 are MDHEN and SYDVKM.

The genes are TRBV19 and TRBJ2-2; TRBD1 matches 10 bases. This CDR3 is built from 14 residues. Trimming took 11 bases from V and 6 from J; bases not matched to a gene: 9. Germline CDR1 and CDR2: LNHDA and SQIVND (reference sequence). CDR3 region: CAAETGGPAGELFF. The CDR3, as DNA: TGTGCCGCCGAGACAGGGGGCCCAGCCGGGGAGCTGTTTTTT.

This rearrangement joins TRBV5-1 to TRBJ2-5; possibly TRBD2 for D (5 bases). V lost 3 bases, J lost 4 bases, and 13 bases lay in between. The CDR3 consists of 14 residues. Germline V gene sequence: CDR1 SGHRS, CDR2 YFSETQ. The CDR3 sequence: CASSSGVPSETQYF. The CDR3, as DNA: TGCGCCAGCAGCTCCGGGGTACCTTCAGAGACCCAGTACTTC. The variable domain in full, completed from reference TRBV5-1 and TRBJ2-5, reads KAGVTQTPRYLIKTRGQQVTLSCSPISGHRSVSWYQQTPGQGLQFLFEYFSETQRNKGNFPGRFSGRQFSNSRSEMNVSTLELGDSALYLCASSSGVPSETQYFGPGTRLLVL.

This chain uses TRBV20-1 with TRBJ1-1; D not resolved. The ends were cut back, 7 bases at V and 4 bases at J, with 10 bases in the middle. The CDR3 totals 11 residues. The germline CDR1 and CDR2 sequences are DFQATT and SNEGSKA (reference sequence). The CDR3 bases are TGCAGTGGCGGGCGGGGCACTGAAGCTTTCTTT. Translated, it gives CSGGRGTEAFF.

This clone was observed a handful of times. V gene TRBV6-5 combines with J gene TRBJ2-1, with TRBD1 matching 9 bases. This CDR3 has 15 amino acids. Trimming removed 6 bases from V and 4 bases from J; junction bases left unmatched: 7. Germline V gives CDR1 MNHEY, CDR2 SVGAGI. CDR3: CASRPRQGGYNEQFF. In DNA, the CDR3 is TGTGCCAGCAGGCCCCGACAGGGGGGATACAATGAGCAGTTCTTC.

The V call is TRBV5-1, the J call TRBJ1-5, with no clear D. From germline, CDR1 is SGHRS and CDR2 YFSETQ. Deletions cut 0 bases from V and 7 bases from J, with 11 bases between. The CDR3 runs to 14 residues. CDR3 nucleotide sequence: TGCGCCAGCAGCTTGGACGGGGTGGGACAGCCCCAGCATTTT. Its protein product is CASSLDGVGQPQHF.